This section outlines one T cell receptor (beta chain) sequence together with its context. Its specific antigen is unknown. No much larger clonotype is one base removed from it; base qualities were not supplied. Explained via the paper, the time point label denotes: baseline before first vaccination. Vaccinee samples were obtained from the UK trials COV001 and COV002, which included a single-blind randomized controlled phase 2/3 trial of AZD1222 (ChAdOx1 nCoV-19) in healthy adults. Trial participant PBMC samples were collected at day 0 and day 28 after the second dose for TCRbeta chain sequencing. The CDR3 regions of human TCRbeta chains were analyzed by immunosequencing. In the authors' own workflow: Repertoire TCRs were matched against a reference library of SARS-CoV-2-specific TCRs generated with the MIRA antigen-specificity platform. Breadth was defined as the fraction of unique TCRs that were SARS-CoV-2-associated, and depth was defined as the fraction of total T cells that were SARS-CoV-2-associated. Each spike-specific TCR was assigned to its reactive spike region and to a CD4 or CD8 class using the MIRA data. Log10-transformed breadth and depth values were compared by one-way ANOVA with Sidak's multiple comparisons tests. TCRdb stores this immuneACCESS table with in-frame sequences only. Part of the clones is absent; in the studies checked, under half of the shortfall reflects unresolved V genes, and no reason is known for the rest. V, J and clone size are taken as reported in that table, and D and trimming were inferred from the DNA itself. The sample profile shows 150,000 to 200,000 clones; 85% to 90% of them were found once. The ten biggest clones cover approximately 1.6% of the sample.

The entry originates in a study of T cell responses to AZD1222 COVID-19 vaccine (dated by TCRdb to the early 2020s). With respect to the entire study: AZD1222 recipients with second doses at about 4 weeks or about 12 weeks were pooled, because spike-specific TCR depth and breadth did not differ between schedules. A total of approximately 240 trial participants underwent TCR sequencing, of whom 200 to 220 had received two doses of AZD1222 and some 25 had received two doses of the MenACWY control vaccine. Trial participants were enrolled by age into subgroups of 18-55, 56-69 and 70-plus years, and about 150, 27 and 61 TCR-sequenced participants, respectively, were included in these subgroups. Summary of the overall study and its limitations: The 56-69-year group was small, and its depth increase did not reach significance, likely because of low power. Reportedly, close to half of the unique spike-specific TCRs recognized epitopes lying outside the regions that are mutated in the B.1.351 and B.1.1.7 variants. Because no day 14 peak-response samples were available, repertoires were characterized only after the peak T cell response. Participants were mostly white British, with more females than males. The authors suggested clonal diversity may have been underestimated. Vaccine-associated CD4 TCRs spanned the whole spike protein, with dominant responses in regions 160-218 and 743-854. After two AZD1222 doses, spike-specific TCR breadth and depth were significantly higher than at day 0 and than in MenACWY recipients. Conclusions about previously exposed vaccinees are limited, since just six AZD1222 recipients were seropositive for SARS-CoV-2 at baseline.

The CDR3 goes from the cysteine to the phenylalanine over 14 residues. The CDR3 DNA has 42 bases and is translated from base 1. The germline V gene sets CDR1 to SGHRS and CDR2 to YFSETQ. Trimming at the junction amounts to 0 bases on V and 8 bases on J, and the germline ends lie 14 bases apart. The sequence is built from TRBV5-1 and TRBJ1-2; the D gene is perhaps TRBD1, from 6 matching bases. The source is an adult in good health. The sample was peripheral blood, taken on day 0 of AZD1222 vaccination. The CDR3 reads CASSLAWGARGYTF. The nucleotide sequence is TGCGCCAGCAGCTTGGCTTGGGGGGCGCGGGGCTACACCTTC.